The 16 T cell receptor beta chains presented below share a single source sample, sequenced in a study of blood T cell repertoires in COVID-19. The assay was immunoSEQ multiplex PCR, and TCRdb's table has in-frame clones only and misses some. The sample has about 200,000 clones, 86% seen once. Material: peripheral blood. These receptors originate from an elderly man with acute or convalescent COVID-19.

The gene calls are TRBV14 and TRBJ1-2; possibly TRBD1 for D (5 bases). The CDR3 spans 15 residues. Looked up from germline, CDR1 is SGHDN and CDR2 is FVKESK. Trimming shortened V by 1 base and J by 4 bases, and 13 bases separated the two germline ends. CDR3 bases: TGTGCCAGCAGCCAAGCGACAGCTAAGGGCTATGGCTACACCTTC. Its protein is CASSQATAKGYGYTF.

The chain combines TRBV18 with TRBJ2-3; 8 bases line up with TRBD1. The CDR3 extends over 18 amino acids. The germline V gene has CDR1 KGHSH and CDR2 LQKENI. After removal of 6 bases from V and 0 bases from J, the junction contained 14 bases not matched to a gene. The CDR3 protein is CASSRQGSDAVSTDTQYF. As DNA, the CDR3 is TGTGCCAGCTCCCGACAGGGGTCGGACGCCGTTAGCACAGATACGCAGTATTTT.

This chain joins TRBV5-5 and TRBJ1-3; a weak D match, TRBD1 (5 bases). Trimming cost V 0 bases and J 0 bases, with 13 bases left between them. The V gene's germline CDR1 is SGHKS and CDR2 YYEKEE (reference sequence). The CDR3 is 17 residues long. DNA for the CDR3: TGTGCCAGCAGCTTGGGCTGGGGCGCTCTCTCTGGAAACACCATATATTTT. Amino acid sequence: CASSLGWGALSGNTIYF.

The chain is built from TRBV3-1 (or the pseudogene TRBV3-2) and TRBJ2-6; tentative D call: TRBD1 (6 bases). V lost 3 bases to trimming and J lost 0 bases, with 9 bases between them. CDR3 size: 16 residues. The V gene's germline CDR1 is LGHDT and CDR2 YNNKEL (reference sequence). Written as DNA, the CDR3 is TGTGCCAGCAGCCACCAAGGGGGCTCTGGGGCCAACGTCCTGACTTTC. Protein: CASSHQGGSGANVLTF.

The chain is built from TRBV10-3 and TRBJ2-5, with D possibly matching TRBD2 (6 bases). Germline V CDR1 and CDR2: ENHRY, SYGVKD. The CDR3 is 13 amino acids. V dropped 4 bases and J dropped 5 bases, with 11 bases sitting between them. CDR3 sequence (DNA): TGTGCCATCAGTGTACGGGGGACGGAGACCCAGTACTTC. This codes for CAISVRGTETQYF.

The chain joins TRBV19 to TRBJ1-3; D is possibly TRBD1 (5 bases). V dropped 5 bases and J dropped 5 bases, with 13 bases sitting between them. Germline V lookup: CDR1 LNHDA, CDR2 SQIVND (reference sequence). There are 14 residues in the CDR3. This CDR3 reads CASSPQDRRNTIYF. The DNA of the CDR3 is TGTGCCAGTAGTCCCCAAGACAGAAGAAACACCATATATTTT. The full variable domain, rest sourced from reference TRBV19 and TRBJ1-3, is DGGITQSPKYLFRKEGQNVTLSCEQNLNHDAMYWYRQDPGQGLRLIYYSQIVNDFQKGDIAEGYSVSREKKESFPLTVTSAQKNPTAFYLCASSPQDRRNTIYFGEGSWLTVV.

The chain recombines TRBV5-1 with TRBJ2-1, with D possibly being TRBD2 (7 bases). The CDR3 is 15 residues long. The V end lost 8 bases, the J end lost 2 bases, and 17 bases lay between the germline ends. Germline assignment: CDR1 SGHRS and CDR2 YFSETQ. CDR3 coding DNA: TGCGCCAGTAAACCAGGGGAGGGGGCCTACAATGAGCAGTTCTTC. Translated, it gives CASKPGEGAYNEQFF. The entire variable domain, with the rest obtained from reference TRBV5-1 and TRBJ2-1, is as follows: KAGVTQTPRYLIKTRGQQVTLSCSPISGHRSVSWYQQTPGQGLQFLFEYFSETQRNKGNFPGRFSGRQFSNSRSEMNVSTLELGDSALYLCASKPGEGAYNEQFFGPGTRLTVL.

The genes are TRBV5-5 and TRBJ2-5, with D perhaps TRBD1 (5 bases). The CDR3 totals 17 residues. V lost 0 bases and J lost 7, with 22 bases in between. Germline lookup yields CDR1 SGHKS and CDR2 YYEKEE (reference sequence). CDR3 sequence reads: CASSLATLGQAVGTQYF. CDR3 DNA: TGTGCCAGCAGCTTGGCAACCCTTGGACAAGCCGTGGGGACCCAGTACTTC. Based on the CDR3 plus reference TRBV5-5 and TRBJ2-5, the full variable domain is DAGVTQSPTHLIKTRGQQVTLRCSPISGHKSVSWYQQVLGQGPQFIFQYYEKEERGRGNFPDRFSARQFPNYSSELNVNALLLGDSALYLCASSLATLGQAVGTQYFGPGTRLLVL.

The V gene is TRBV6-2 or TRBV6-3, the J gene TRBJ2-7, with 8 bases lining up with TRBD1. The germline gives CDR1 MNHEY, CDR2 SVGEGT. Germline trimming cut 4 bases from V and 7 bases from J; bases unmatched to any gene: 15. CDR3 size: 16 residues. The CDR3 DNA is TGTGCCAGCAGTTCTCTTGGACAGGGCCCAAGGCGGGAGCAGTACGTC. This encodes CASSSLGQGPRREQYV.

This clone turned up a few times. V gene TRBV7-2 combines with J gene TRBJ1-4, with D maybe TRBD1 (5 bases). The CDR3 is made up of 14 amino acids. V gave up 3 bases and J gave up 8 bases, with 13 bases separating them. Germline CDR1 and CDR2: SGHTA and FQGNSA. The CDR3 bases are TGTGCCAGCAGCTTTCAGGGCTGGGGAGAAAAACTGTTTTTT. Protein product: CASSFQGWGEKLFF.

Note on this clone: In the same sample, other DNA sequences code for this CDR3. V is TRBV29-1 and J is TRBJ1-5, with 8 nucleotides matching TRBD1. The V segment lost 6 bases and the J segment 3 bases; nucleotides outside the gene matches: 4. Germline V gene data show CDR1 as SQVTM and CDR2 as ANQGSEA. The CDR3 has 13 amino acids. CDR3 sequence reads: CSVGTGTNQPQHF. The CDR3, as DNA: TGCAGCGTAGGGACAGGTACCAATCAGCCCCAGCATTTT.

This clone was seen a single time. This chain uses TRBV9 with TRBJ2-7; 11 positions agree with TRBD2. The CDR3 spans 16 residues. Germline V gives CDR1 SGDLS, CDR2 YYNGEE. J gave up 3 bases and V 4 bases, and 9 bases lay outside the gene matches. The CDR3 loop is CASSPTSGSGFYEQYF. In DNA, the CDR3 is TGTGCCAGCAGCCCCACTAGCGGGAGTGGATTCTACGAGCAGTACTTC.

This clone was seen a few times. The rearrangement joins TRBV5-1 to TRBJ2-5; 10 bases match TRBD2. Germline assignment: CDR1 SGHRS and CDR2 YFSETQ. This CDR3 is built from 15 residues. The junction had 3 bases not matched to a gene; V was cut back by 2 bases and J by 2 bases. CDR3 in amino acids: CASSLLAGLQETQYF. The CDR3 DNA reads TGCGCCAGCAGCTTACTAGCGGGGCTTCAAGAGACCCAGTACTTC.

The chain couples TRBV27 to TRBJ2-1, with 9 nucleotides matching TRBD2. CDR3 length: 14 amino acids. Germline lookup yields CDR1 MNHEY and CDR2 SMNVEV (reference sequence). V shed 10 bases, J shed 8 bases, and the junction held 12 bases outside the gene matches. CDR3 residues: CATRSGRPLDEQFF. CDR3 coding DNA: TGTGCCACCCGGAGCGGGAGGCCCCTCGATGAGCAGTTCTTC.

The gene calls are TRBV28 and TRBJ2-7; 10 bases are a match to TRBD1. Per the germline V gene, CDR1 is MDHEN and CDR2 is SYDVKM. Trimming at V came to 6 bases and at J to 2 bases, leaving 4 bases not matched to a gene. The CDR3 runs to 14 residues. The CDR3 region is CASRGTGEPYEQYV. CDR3 bases: TGTGCCAGCAGAGGGACAGGGGAACCCTACGAGCAGTACGTC.

The V call is TRBV5-1, the J call TRBJ1-3; possible D gene TRBD1, 6 bases. This CDR3 comprises 16 residues. Germline CDR1 and CDR2: SGHRS and YFSETQ. V was pared by 0 bases and J by 3 bases, with 13 bases between. CDR3 nucleotides: TGCGCCAGCAGCTTGGGGGGGACATGGTATGGAAACACCATATATTTT. Its protein product is CASSLGGTWYGNTIYF.